This TCR beta chain derives from a study of blood T cells in healthy people across ages. General observations from the study: It was not possible, with unsorted PBMCs, to conclusively compare naive and antigen-experienced cells. Donors of long life had a larger count of naive CD4+ cells and greater diversity than aged donors.

Next came a second PCR, run for roughly 6 to 11 cycles, which used a sample-barcoded 5' primer along with a J-beta primer mix. From the 5' RACE reads, TCRdb called clonotypes with MiXCR, one entry per CDR3 protein. The repertoire has 1,800,000 or so distinct CDR3 sequences, about 39% of them found once; the top ten carry 23%. This clonotype was counted a few times. Its target is not known. Isolating PBMCs gave at least 6 million of these cells per sample. Trimming left V 4 bases short and J 5 bases short, with 14 bases between. Germline V gene lookup returns CDR1 SGHTA and CDR2 FQGNSA. The CDR3 runs to 14 residues.

Sequenced material: blood. The receptor was isolated from a human donor in good health. The V call is TRBV7-2, the J call TRBJ1-1; the D is unclear. The CDR3 coding sequence is TGTGCCAGCAGCTCCGTGGTTCCGGAGACTGAAGCTTTCTTT. This translates into CASSSVVPETEAFF.